This TCR beta chain was sequenced in a study of technical replicates of blood from a handful of donors. Repertoires were generated with immunoSEQ multiplex PCR, while TCRdb's copy carries only in-frame clones and drops some. The data show 95,000 to 100,000 clones, around 95% seen once. Trimming pared 3 bases from V and 1 base from J, leaving 12 bases between. The CDR3 loop spans 15 amino acids. The germline gives CDR1 SGHNT, CDR2 YENEEA. Sample: T cells isolated from PBMCs. The clonotype originates from a human donor in good health. The chain recombines TRBV11-3 with TRBJ1-1; no firm D call. Written as DNA, the CDR3 is TGTGCCAGCAGCTTTAGTCCCCACGAGAACACTGAAGCTTTCTTT. Protein: CASSFSPHENTEAFF. The whole variable domain, filled in from reference TRBV11-3 and TRBJ1-1, reads EAGVVQSPRYKIIEKKQPVAFWCNPISGHNTLYWYLQNLGQGPELLIRYENEEAVDDSQLPKDRFSAERLKGVDSTLKIQPAELGDSAVYLCASSFSPHENTEAFFGQGTRLTVV.